This TCR beta chain derives from a study of T cell responses to AZD1222 COVID-19 vaccine. The study's findings and limits: Baseline serology detected seropositivity in only six or seven AZD1222 recipients.

Germline lookup yields CDR1 LGHDT and CDR2 YNNKEL (reference sequence). With 4 bases clipped from V and 3 bases from J, the junction kept 13 bases outside the gene matches. The CDR3 is 17 amino acids. Concerning this clone: Its antigen is not identified.

Method: immunoSEQ multiplex PCR; TCRdb's copy keeps in-frame clones and lacks some. The sample lists some 170,000 clones, just under 95% occurring once. The material was peripheral blood, obtained 28 days after the second dose of the MenACWY control vaccine. The sequence was obtained from an adult who received the MenACWY meningococcal vaccine as a control. The rearrangement links TRBV3-1 (or the pseudogene TRBV3-2) to TRBJ2-7, with TRBD1 matching 9 bases. This CDR3 reads CASSRLGQGPTFYEQYF. The CDR3, as DNA: TGTGCCAGCAGCCGATTGGGACAGGGACCAACTTTCTACGAGCAGTACTTC.